The 5 T cell receptor beta chains below were found in one sample sequenced in a study of T cell responses to AZD1222 COVID-19 vaccine (dated by TCRdb to about 2021). What this sample's time point label stands for: about 28 days (+/-7) after the second vaccine dose. Libraries were prepared through the immunoSEQ multiplex PCR assay. Entries here come from immuneACCESS through TCRdb and include only in-frame sequences with V and J called. Some clones fail to appear in such tables; in the studies checked, an unresolved V gene covers under half of the shortfall, and the cause of the remainder is unknown. The sample table records over 100,000 clones; about nine tenths of these occur just once. The ten largest make up around 1% of the sample. Sequenced material: peripheral blood, taken 28 days after the second AZD1222 dose. The receptors stem from an adult who received the AZD1222 COVID-19 vaccine.

This chain connects TRBV18 to TRBJ1-3, with D possibly being TRBD1 (6 bases). The germline V gene encodes CDR1 KGHSH and CDR2 LQKENI. CDR3 length: 15 amino acids. The V end was cut by 3 bases, the J end by 0 bases, with 9 bases between. DNA for the CDR3: TGTGCCAGCTCACCCAGGGGTTCCTCTGGAAACACCATATATTTT. This encodes CASSPRGSSGNTIYF. Looking up the rest from reference TRBV18 and TRBJ1-3 gives the full variable domain: NAGVMQNPRHLVRRRGQEARLRCSPMKGHSHVYWYRQLPEEGLKFMVYLQKENIIDESGMPKERFSAEFPKEGPSILRIQQVVRGDSAAYFCASSPRGSSGNTIYFGEGSWLTVV.

The chain couples TRBV5-1 to TRBJ1-2, with unresolved D. This CDR3 has 14 amino acids. Germline V lookup: CDR1 SGHRS, CDR2 YFSETQ. V gave up 2 bases and J gave up 0 bases, with 8 bases separating them. CDR3 DNA: TGCGCCAGCAGCTTAGGAGGTTCTAACTATGGCTACACCTTC. Translating it yields CASSLGGSNYGYTF.

The chain uses TRBV7-3 and TRBJ1-1, with a possible D match to TRBD1 (5 bases). Trimming removed 2 bases at V and 2 bases at J, with 12 bases between. Germline CDR1 reads SGHTA; CDR2 reads FQGTGA. The length of the CDR3 is 15 residues. The CDR3 DNA is TGTGCCAGCAGCTTAGAAACAGGCGCCAACACTGAAGCTTTCTTT. It yields the protein CASSLETGANTEAFF.

The chain uses TRBV27 and TRBJ2-7; tentatively, D is TRBD2 (6 bases). Germline lookup yields CDR1 MNHEY and CDR2 SMNVEV (reference sequence). V was clipped by 6 bases and J by 2 bases, with 17 bases between them. The CDR3 has 15 amino acids. Here the CDR3 DNA reads TGTGCCAGCAGCCTCTTCCGGGAGTCCACCTACGAGCAGTACTTC. This sequence encodes CASSLFRESTYEQYF.

V and J are TRBV5-1 and TRBJ1-2; maybe TRBD1 (5 bases). Germline V gene sequence: CDR1 SGHRS, CDR2 YFSETQ. V lost 3 bases, J lost 3 bases, and 15 bases lay in between. The CDR3 length is 15 residues. As DNA, the CDR3 is TGCGCCAGCAGCTGGGACGGTCGCGTAGACTATGGCTACACCTTC. Translating it yields CASSWDGRVDYGYTF.